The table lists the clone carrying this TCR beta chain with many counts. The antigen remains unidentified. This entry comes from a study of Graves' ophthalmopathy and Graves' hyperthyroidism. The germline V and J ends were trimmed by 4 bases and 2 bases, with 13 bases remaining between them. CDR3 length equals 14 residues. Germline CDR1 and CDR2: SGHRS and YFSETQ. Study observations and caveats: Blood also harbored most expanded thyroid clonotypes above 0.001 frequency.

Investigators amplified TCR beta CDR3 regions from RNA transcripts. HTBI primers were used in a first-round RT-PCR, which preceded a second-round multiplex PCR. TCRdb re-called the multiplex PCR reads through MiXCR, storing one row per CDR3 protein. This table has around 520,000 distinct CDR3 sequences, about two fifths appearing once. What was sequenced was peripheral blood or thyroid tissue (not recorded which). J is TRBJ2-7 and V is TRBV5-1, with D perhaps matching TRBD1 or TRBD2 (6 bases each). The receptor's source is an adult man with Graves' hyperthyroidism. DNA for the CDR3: TGCGCCAGCAGCCGTGGGGGGACACCCTACGAGCAGTACTTC. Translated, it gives CASSRGGTPYEQYF. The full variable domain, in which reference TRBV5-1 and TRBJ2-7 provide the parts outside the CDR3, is KAGVTQTPRYLIKTRGQQVTLSCSPISGHRSVSWYQQTPGQGLQFLFEYFSETQRNKGNFPGRFSGRQFSNSRSEMNVSTLELGDSALYLCASSRGGTPYEQYFGPGTRLTVT.